This T cell receptor (beta chain) was obtained from a study of blood T cells in healthy people across ages. Study-wide context: There was about one barcoded beta molecule captured by template switching per two T cells.

Combining a sample-barcoded 5' primer with a J-beta primer mix, a second PCR ran for roughly 7 to 11 cycles. TCRdb reprocessed the 5' RACE reads with MiXCR, giving one entry per CDR3 protein. The sample yields over 1,200,000 distinct CDR3 sequences, approximately 60% seen once. Points on this clonotype: Its cognate antigen is unknown.

CDR3 length: 19 amino acids. V lost 7 bases, J lost 2 bases, and 29 bases lay in between. Every donor contributed around 10 milliliters of peripheral blood by blood draw. Broader study findings: Unsorted PBMC material precluded a definitive naive versus antigen-experienced comparison.

The sequencing input was blood. The sequence derives from a man between 18 and 35 years old in good health. The J gene is TRBJ2-5, the V gene TRBV12-3 or TRBV12-4; D possibly matches TRBD1 or TRBD2 (5 bases each). CDR3 amino acids: CASTLGPGPFNALQETQYF. The DNA of the CDR3 is TGTGCCAGCACCCTCGGGCCGGGACCCTTCAACGCACTTCAAGAGACCCAGTACTTC.